This TCR beta chain was obtained from a study of shared clonotypes between healthy human individuals. The CDR3 runs 15 residues. Germline V lookup: CDR1 MRHNA, CDR2 SNTAGT. V trimming: 4 bases; J trimming: 6 bases; junction bases outside the gene matches: 10. Here immunoSEQ multiplex PCR was the method, and the copy in TCRdb shows in-frame clones only, minus some. The table shows 450,000 to 500,000 clones, with 81% occurring only once. The chain links TRBV6-4 to TRBJ2-3; TRBD2 aligns across 7 bases. The sequence was obtained from a woman aged 40 to 50 in good health. Some clones in this sample may be carry-over from other donors' samples. Sequencing used PBMCs. CDR3 in amino acids: CASSVSGNVGDTQYF. The CDR3, as DNA: TGTGCCAGCAGTGTAAGCGGGAACGTAGGGGATACGCAGTATTTT.